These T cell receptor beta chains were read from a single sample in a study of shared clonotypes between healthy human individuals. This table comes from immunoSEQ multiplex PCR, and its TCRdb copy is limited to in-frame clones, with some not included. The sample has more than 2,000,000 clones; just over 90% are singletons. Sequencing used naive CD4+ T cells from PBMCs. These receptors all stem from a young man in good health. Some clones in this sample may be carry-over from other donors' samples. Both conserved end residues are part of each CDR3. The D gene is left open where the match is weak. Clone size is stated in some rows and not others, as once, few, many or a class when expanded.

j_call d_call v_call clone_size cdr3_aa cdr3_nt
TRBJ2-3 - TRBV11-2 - CASSLDTGTQYF TGTGCCAGCAGCTTAGATACCGGTACGCAGTATTTT
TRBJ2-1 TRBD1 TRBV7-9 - CASSLTGGKFNEQFF TGTGCCAGCAGCCTAACAGGGGGCAAGTTTAATGAGCAGTTCTTC
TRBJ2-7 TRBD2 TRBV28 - CASSLVGLAGGEQYF TGTGCCAGCAGTTTAGTAGGCCTAGCGGGAGGCGAGCAGTACTTC
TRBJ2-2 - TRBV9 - CASSVGSTGELFF TGTGCCAGCAGCGTAGGTTCCACCGGGGAGCTGTTTTTT
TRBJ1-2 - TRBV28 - CASSLSGRRGGYTF TGTGCCAGCAGTTTATCGGGCAGGAGAGGAGGCTACACCTTC
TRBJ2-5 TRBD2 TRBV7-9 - CASSLVASGTETQYF TGTGCCAGCAGCTTAGTGGCTAGCGGGACGGAGACCCAGTACTTC
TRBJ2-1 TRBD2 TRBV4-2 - CASSQDGGVNEQFF TGTGCCAGCAGCCAAGATGGGGGGGTTAATGAGCAGTTCTTC
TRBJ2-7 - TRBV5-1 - CASSLVGGWYEQYF TGCGCCAGCAGCTTGGTTGGGGGTTGGTACGAGCAGTACTTC
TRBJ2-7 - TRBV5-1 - CASSGESEQYF TGCGCCAGCAGCGGAGAGAGCGAGCAGTACTTC
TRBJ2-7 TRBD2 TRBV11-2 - CASSLGGGTYEQYF TGTGCCAGCAGCTTAGGCGGGGGGACCTACGAGCAGTACTTC
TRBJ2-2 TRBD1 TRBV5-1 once CASSLQGTDTGELFF TGCGCCAGCAGCTTACAGGGGACGGACACCGGGGAGCTGTTTTTT
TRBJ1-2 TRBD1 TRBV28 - CASSLLTPQGNYGYTF TGTGCCAGCAGTTTATTAACCCCACAGGGGAACTATGGCTACACCTTC
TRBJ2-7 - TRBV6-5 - CASSYFRGEYEQYF TGTGCCAGCAGTTACTTTAGGGGAGAGTACGAGCAGTACTTC
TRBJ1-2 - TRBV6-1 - CASSEQGGTYGYTF TGTGCCAGCAGTGAACAAGGAGGCACCTATGGCTACACCTTC
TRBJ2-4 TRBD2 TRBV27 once CASSSKRLAGAKNIQYF TGTGCCAGCAGTTCGAAGCGACTAGCGGGAGCCAAAAACATTCAGTACTTC
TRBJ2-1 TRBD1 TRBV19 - CASSRTGNSNEQFF TGTGCCAGTAGTAGGACAGGGAATTCGAATGAGCAGTTCTTC
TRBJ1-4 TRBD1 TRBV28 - CASRTGGAGKLFF TGTGCCAGCAGGACAGGGGGCGCGGGAAAACTGTTTTTT
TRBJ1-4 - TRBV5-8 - CASSWDSVTNEKLFF TGTGCCAGCAGCTGGGACTCCGTAACTAATGAAAAACTGTTTTTT
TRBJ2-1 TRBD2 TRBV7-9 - CASSFGSGGTREQFF TGTGCCAGCAGCTTCGGTAGCGGGGGGACTAGGGAGCAGTTCTTC
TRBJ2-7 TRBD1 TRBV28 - CASSLLPGQGNEQYF TGTGCCAGCAGTTTATTGCCCGGACAGGGAAACGAGCAGTACTTC
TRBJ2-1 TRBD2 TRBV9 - CASSVRSAGRPGNEQFF TGTGCCAGCAGCGTAAGGTCCGCCGGGAGGCCGGGGAATGAGCAGTTCTTC
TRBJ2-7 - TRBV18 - CASSPLSLLSSYEQYF TGTGCCAGCTCACCACTTTCCCTGTTAAGCTCCTACGAGCAGTACTTC
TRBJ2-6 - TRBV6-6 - CASVGGSGANVLTF TGTGCCAGCGTGGGGGGCTCTGGGGCCAACGTCCTGACTTTC
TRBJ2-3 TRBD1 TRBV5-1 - CASSSRQGLTDTQYF TGCGCCAGCAGCTCTAGACAGGGGCTGACAGATACGCAGTATTTT
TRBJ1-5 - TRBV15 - CATSISGDQPQHF TGTGCCACCAGCATTTCAGGGGATCAGCCCCAGCATTTT
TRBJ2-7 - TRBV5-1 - CASSLNPYYEQYF TGCGCCAGCAGCTTGAATCCGTATTACGAGCAGTACTTC
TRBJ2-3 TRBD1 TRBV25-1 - CASPRTGGLDTQYF TGTGCCAGCCCTCGGACAGGGGGGTTAGATACGCAGTATTTT
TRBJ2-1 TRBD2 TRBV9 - CASSVPTGGLAEFNEQFF TGTGCCAGCAGCGTCCCCACAGGGGGACTAGCGGAGTTTAATGAGCAGTTCTTC
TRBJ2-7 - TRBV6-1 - CAILLPQGVEQYF TGTGCCATTCTACTCCCACAGGGAGTTGAGCAGTACTTC
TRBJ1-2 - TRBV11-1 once CASSRKSEGGYTF TGTGCCAGCAGCCGTAAATCGGAAGGCGGCTACACCTTC
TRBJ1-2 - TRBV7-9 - CASSLATGAYGYTF TGTGCCAGCAGCTTAGCGACAGGAGCCTATGGCTACACCTTC
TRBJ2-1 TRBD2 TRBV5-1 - CASSLWTSGSLYNEQFF TGCGCCAGCAGCTTGTGGACTAGCGGGAGCCTCTACAATGAGCAGTTCTTC
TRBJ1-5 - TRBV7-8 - CASSFRVDQPQHF TGTGCCAGCAGCTTTAGGGTGGATCAGCCCCAGCATTTT
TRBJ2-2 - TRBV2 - CASSASPGGPSTGELFF TGTGCCAGCAGTGCCTCCCCCGGGGGGCCGAGCACCGGGGAGCTGTTTTTT
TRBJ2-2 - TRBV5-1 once CASSPNIEAGELFF TGCGCCAGCAGCCCGAACATAGAAGCCGGGGAGCTGTTTTTT
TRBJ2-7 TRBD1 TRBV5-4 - CASSRDRGLYEQYF TGTGCCAGCAGCCGGGACAGGGGGCTCTACGAGCAGTACTTC
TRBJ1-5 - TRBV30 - CACTTGGKQPQHF TGTGCCTGCACTACGGGGGGGAAACAGCCCCAGCATTTT
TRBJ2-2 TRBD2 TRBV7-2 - CASSLRTSGRALNTGELFF TGTGCCAGCAGCCTCCGGACTAGCGGGAGGGCCTTGAACACCGGGGAGCTGTTTTTT
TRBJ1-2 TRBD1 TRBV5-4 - CASSLDRGGYTF TGTGCCAGCAGCTTGGACAGGGGCGGCTACACCTTC
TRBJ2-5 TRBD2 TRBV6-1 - CASSEVPSGGRTQYF TGTGCCAGCAGTGAAGTACCTAGCGGGGGAAGAACCCAGTACTTC
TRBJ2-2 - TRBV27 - CASSHNWISTGELFF TGTGCCAGCAGTCATAATTGGATCTCCACCGGGGAGCTGTTTTTT
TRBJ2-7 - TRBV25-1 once CASSEIGINSYEQYF TGTGCCAGCAGTGAAATAGGGATCAACTCCTACGAGCAGTACTTC
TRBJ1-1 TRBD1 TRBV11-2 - CASSLQGDKNTEAFF TGTGCCAGCAGCTTGCAGGGGGATAAAAACACTGAAGCTTTCTTT
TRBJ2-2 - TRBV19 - CASSIGGANTGELFF TGTGCCAGTAGTATCGGGGGAGCGAACACCGGGGAGCTGTTTTTT
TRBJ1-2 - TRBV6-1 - CASSERRAANYGYTF TGTGCCAGCAGTGAACGGCGGGCAGCTAACTATGGCTACACCTTC
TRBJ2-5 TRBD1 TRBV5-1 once CASSSGQGNQETQYF TGCGCCAGCAGCTCGGGACAGGGCAACCAAGAGACCCAGTACTTC
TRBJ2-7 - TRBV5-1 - CASSPNPASYEQYF TGCGCCAGCAGCCCAAACCCCGCGTCCTACGAGCAGTACTTC
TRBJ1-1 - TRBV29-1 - CSVAPVLNTEAFF TGCAGCGTTGCCCCAGTCTTGAACACTGAAGCTTTCTTT
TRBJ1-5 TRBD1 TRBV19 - CASSPGQPNQPQHF TGTGCCAGTAGCCCGGGACAGCCGAATCAGCCCCAGCATTTT
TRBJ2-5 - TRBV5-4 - CASSLPGNKETQYF TGTGCCAGCAGCTTGCCGGGAAATAAAGAGACCCAGTACTTC
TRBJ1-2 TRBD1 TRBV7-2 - CASSQTGEGYTF TGTGCCAGCAGCCAGACAGGGGAGGGCTACACCTTC
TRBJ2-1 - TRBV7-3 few CASSQGLYNEQFF TGTGCCAGCAGCCAGGGACTTTACAATGAGCAGTTCTTC
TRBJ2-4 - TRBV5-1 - CASSLKWSGNSLDIQYF TGCGCCAGCAGCTTGAAATGGTCGGGGAATTCCCTGGACATTCAGTACTTC
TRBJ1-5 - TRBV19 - CASSFRGHDIRQPQHF TGTGCCAGTAGTTTCAGGGGCCACGACATCAGGCAGCCCCAGCATTTT
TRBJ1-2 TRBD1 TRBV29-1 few CSVPEPTGVGGYTF TGCAGCGTTCCCGAACCTACAGGGGTGGGTGGCTACACCTTC
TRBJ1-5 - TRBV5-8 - CASSPLGGSENQPQHF TGTGCCAGCAGCCCCTTAGGAGGCTCAGAGAATCAGCCCCAGCATTTT
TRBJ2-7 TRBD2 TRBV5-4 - CATHPQAGNTYEQYF TGTGCCACTCACCCCCAAGCGGGAAATACGTACGAGCAGTACTTC
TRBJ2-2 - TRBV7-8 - CASSRTSRYAGELFF TGTGCCAGCAGCCGTACGAGTAGATATGCCGGGGAGCTGTTTTTT
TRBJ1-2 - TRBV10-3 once CAISNPRGDLANYGYTF TGTGCCATCAGTAACCCCCGAGGGGACCTAGCTAACTATGGCTACACCTTC
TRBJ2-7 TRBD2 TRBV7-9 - CASSLGGLADSYEQYF TGTGCCAGCAGCTTAGGGGGACTAGCGGACTCCTACGAGCAGTACTTC